The text below deals with one T cell receptor beta chain. Genomic DNA provided the template from which TCR beta VDJ and CDR3 profiles were obtained. MiXCR was run by TCRdb on the reads, yielding one entry per CDR3 protein. The sample consists of fewer than 150,000 distinct CDR3 sequences, around 48% of them appearing once. The sample belongs to a study of CD8+CD57+ T cells in acquired aplastic anemia. The TCR was taken from a human donor in good health, serving as a control. The source material was sorted CD4+, CD8+, or CD8+CD57+ T cells (not recorded which) from PBMCs.

CDR3: CASSPPQGRNTGELFF. In nucleotides, the CDR3 is TGTGCCAGCAGCCCGCCACAGGGTAGGAACACCGGGGAGCTGTTTTTT. The chain joins TRBV11-2 to TRBJ2-2; tentatively, D is TRBD1 (6 bases). V lost 5 bases, J lost 1 base, and 14 bases lay in between. Germline V lookup: CDR1 SGHAT, CDR2 FQNNGV. The CDR3 is 16 amino acids.